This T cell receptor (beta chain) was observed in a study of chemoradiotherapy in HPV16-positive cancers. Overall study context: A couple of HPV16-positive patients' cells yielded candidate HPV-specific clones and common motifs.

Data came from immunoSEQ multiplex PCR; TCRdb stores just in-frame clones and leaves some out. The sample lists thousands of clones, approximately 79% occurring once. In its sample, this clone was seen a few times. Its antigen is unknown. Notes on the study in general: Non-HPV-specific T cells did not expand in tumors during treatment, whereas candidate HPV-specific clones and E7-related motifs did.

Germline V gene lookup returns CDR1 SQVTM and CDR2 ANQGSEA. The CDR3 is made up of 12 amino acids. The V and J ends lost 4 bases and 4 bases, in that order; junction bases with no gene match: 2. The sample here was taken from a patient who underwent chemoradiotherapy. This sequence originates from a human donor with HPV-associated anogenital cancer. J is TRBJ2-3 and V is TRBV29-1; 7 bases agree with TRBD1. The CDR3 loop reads CSVAQGADTQYF. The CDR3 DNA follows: TGCAGCGTTGCCCAGGGGGCAGATACGCAGTATTTT.